This T cell receptor (beta chain) originates from a study of CXCR3-negative and CXCR3-positive naive CD8 T cells. Each TRB cDNA library was prepared by 5' RACE (with UMI labels). TCRdb re-called the 5' RACE reads and shows each CDR3 protein once, DNA omitted. The table lists roughly 90,000 distinct CDR3 sequences. Germline V gives CDR1 LNHNV, CDR2 YYDKDF (reference sequence). CDR3 size: 17 residues. Source material: naive CXCR3- CD8+ T cells from blood. As to subset: CD45RO-CCR7+CD27+CD95- naive CD8+ T cells lacking CXCR3 (TNR3-). This TCR was recovered from a human donor in good health. Some clones in this sample may be carry-over from other donors' samples. This chain connects TRBV15 to TRBJ2-2. The CDR3 spells CATSREGRTVKGGELFF.